This T cell receptor beta chain was captured in a study of shared clonotypes between healthy human individuals (dated by TCRdb to 2018 to 2021). As for the study more broadly: A couple of women and three men aged 18 to 49 years were included in the cohort. For each donor, three plates each were used for CD4 naive and CD4 memory, two plates were used for CD8 naive, and one plate was used for CD8 memory. To estimate repertoire size and how much clonotypes are shared between individuals, the study performed deep sequencing of blood TCR repertoires from roughly five healthy adults. To increase sequencing depth and limit assay-specific biases, TCR repertoire library preparation and sequencing were carried out by different laboratories using diverse techniques. Each donor's leukapheresis produced roughly between roughly 0.85 and 9.5 billion PBMCs.

The paper's findings and limits, for the study overall: Based on pairwise subsampling, the degree of clonotype sharing among donors was expected to be affected by sequencing depth. Naive subsets generally had larger estimated clonotype richness than memory subsets. Sampling was restricted to blood, and TCR repertoires in tissues likely differ from the TCR repertoires found in blood. Even with the large sequencing depth, rarefaction of the sorted-subset datasets indicated that sequencing was incomplete. Because the study included only a small number of donors, the genetic and exposure-history diversity represented was limited. Approximately 5% of naive CD4, 3.5% of naive CD8, 2.3% of memory CD4, and approximately 0.4% of memory CD8 clonotypes were shared across several donors. Higher generation probabilities were observed for clonotypes shared by all four sorted-subset donors than for non-shared clonotypes.

To note about this clone: Its binding antigen is unknown. The input lacks base qualities; no much larger clone sits a single base away.

CD8 naive samples consisted of CD45RO-negative cells that were positively selected for CCR7, yielding a CD45RA+CCR7+ population without TemRA cells. Donors were healthy HIV-negative adults with no recently reported acute infections or vaccinations. Every donor was a Caucasian adult residing in Nashville, Tennessee, USA. Blood was obtained by leukapheresis, after which PBMCs were separated by Ficoll-Histopaque density gradient centrifugation and cryopreserved in liquid nitrogen vapor phase. Purity and quantity of every magnetically sorted T cell population were checked by analytical flow cytometry. Genomic DNA was isolated from each sorted fraction and quantified by UV absorbance on a Nanodrop 2000c. Using the deep immunoSEQ assay, multiplex PCR amplified TCR CDR3 regions from genomic DNA. For each cell subset, the extracted genomic DNA was distributed evenly across all wells of several immunoSEQ 96-well plates, and each plate served as one replicate. Each replicate PCR for sorted subsets received around 210 ng genomic DNA, equal to roughly 33,000 T cell genomes. Purified libraries were quantified with a Qubit 3.0 fluorometer, sized on a Bioanalyzer 2100, and re-quantified with the KAPA Library Quantification kit. Every immunoSEQ 96-well plate was sequenced on a separate single-read 150-cycle Illumina NextSeq 550 flow cell. As for the authors' bioinformatics: Because the immunoSEQ output held only junctional sequences and lacked quality scores, the filtering could not match the filtering applied to full-length reads. To assign V/J genes and CDR3, sequences were annotated using PyIR, a Python wrapper for IgBLAST v1.9, with IMGT germline references. Reads were removed for weak V/J assignments (E-value above 1e-6), missing CDR3, stop codons, out-of-frame junctions, or ambiguous translated residues. A V3J clonotype was defined by an identical inferred V gene, J gene, and CDR3 amino acid sequence. Percentage overlap between repertoires was computed as shared unique clonotypes divided by the size of the smaller repertoire. Richness of each repertoire was evaluated using RTK rarefaction, the Chao1 estimator, and Recon v2.1 estimates of unobserved clonotypes. For all TCRbeta clonotypes obtained by the gDNA method from four donors, generation probabilities were computed with OLGA. The clones in this table, taken by TCRdb from immuneACCESS, are in-frame only. Not every clone is retained; where verified, under half of the shortfall comes from an unresolved V gene, and the cause of the rest is unknown. That table is the source of V, J and clone size, and D and trimming were worked out from the DNA. The sample table contains nearly 2 million clones; only one count was recorded for 85% to 95% of them. Approximately 1.2% of the sample lies in the top ten.

For CDR1 and CDR2, the germline V gene (reference sequence) lists MNHEY and SMNVEV. The CDR3, from cysteine to phenylalanine, totals 15 residues. Only the CDR3 DNA is retained, 45 bases long and in frame from the first base. Trimming takes 4 bases off V and 3 bases off J; junction bases not matched to a gene: 8. The chain was built from TRBV27 and TRBJ2-7, with 8 bases aligning to TRBD1. The clonotype originates from a young man in good health. Sequencing was done on a sample of naive CD8+ T cells sorted from blood. The intended sense of this specimen's cell subset or site label: CD45RA+CCR7+. The bases are TGTGCCAGCAGTTCCCCCCGGACAGGGTTCTACGAGCAGTACTTC. Translated, this is CASSSPRTGFYEQYF.